A selection of T cell receptor beta chains follows, all from one sample in a study of blood T cells in healthy people across ages. TCRdb called the 5' RACE reads again in MiXCR, with one record for every CDR3 protein. This repertoire shows 450,000 to 700,000 distinct CDR3 sequences, roughly a quarter found once; its top ten account for under 20%. The sequencing sample was made of blood. Every receptor here comes from a woman in her sixties or seventies in good health. Both conserved end residues are part of each CDR3. The D gene is left open where the match is weak. Clone size is stated in some rows and not others, as once, few, many or a class when expanded.

- few TRBJ1-5 TRBV7-2 TGTGCCAGCAGCTTTCAGGGGAGGGACAATCAGCCCCAGCATTTT CASSFQGRDNQPQHF
TRBD2 - TRBJ2-5 TRBV15 TGTGCCACCAGCAGAGCTAGGACTAGCGGGGGACAAGAGACCCAGTACTTC CATSRARTSGGQETQYF
- few TRBJ2-1 TRBV7-9 TGTGCCAGCAGCCCCGGGGAAGCGCAGTTCTTC CASSPGEAQFF
TRBD2 - TRBJ2-1 TRBV20-1 TGCAGTGCTAGAGCCTTCGGGGGGGGCCCCAACAATGAGCAGTTCTTC CSARAFGGGPNNEQFF
TRBD2 few TRBJ2-1 TRBV14 TGTGCCAGCAGCGCCATTAGCGGGGTTTACAATGAGCAGTTCTTC CASSAISGVYNEQFF
TRBD1 few TRBJ2-1 TRBV29-1 TGCAGCGTGTATGGGCAGGGGGCAGGAAATGAGCAGTTCTTC CSVYGQGAGNEQFF
TRBD1 - TRBJ2-4 TRBV6-1 TGTGCCAGCAGTGTAAGACAGGGGGCAAGCATTCAGTACTTC CASSVRQGASIQYF
TRBD2 many TRBJ2-1 TRBV4-2 TGCGCCAGCAGCCAGGGACTAGCGGGATACAATGAGCAGTTCTTC CASSQGLAGYNEQFF
- - TRBJ2-3 TRBV21-1 TGTGCCAGCAGCAAAAGGGGCAAAATCACAGATACGCAGTATTTT CASSKRGKITDTQYF
TRBD2 few TRBJ2-3 TRBV5-1 TGCGCCAGCAGCTTGAGCGGGCTAGCGGCAGTCACAGATACGCAGTATTTT CASSLSGLAAVTDTQYF
TRBD1 - TRBJ1-1 TRBV12-3/TRBV12-4 TGTGCCAGCAGTTTAGAGAGGGGGCGATACCTTGAAGCTTTCTTT CASSLERGRYLEAFF
- - TRBJ2-7 TRBV20-1 TGCAGTGCTAGCCGTCGCGGCGGGGTGGGCTACGAGCAGTACTTC CSASRRGGVGYEQYF
TRBD2 - TRBJ2-5 TRBV7-2 TGTGCCAGCAGCTCGTACGGGGGGGCAGAGACCCAGTACTTC CASSSYGGAETQYF
- few TRBJ2-6 TRBV7-2 TGTGCCAGCAGCTTAAAGGTGACTGGGGCCAACGTCCTGACTTTC CASSLKVTGANVLTF
TRBD1 - TRBJ1-5 TRBV20-1 TGCAGTGCTAGCGAGGGACAGGGGGCAAGTCAGCCCCAGCATTTT CSASEGQGASQPQHF
- - TRBJ2-5 TRBV2 TGTGCCAGCAGTGGGGGAATCCTCCAAGAGACCCAGTACTTC CASSGGILQETQYF
TRBD1 once TRBJ1-3 TRBV6-5 TGTGCCAGCAGTTACTCGGGACAGTCTGGAAACACCATATATTTT CASSYSGQSGNTIYF
- many TRBJ1-2 TRBV7-9 TGTGCCAGCAGCTTAGAGTTAGGGTATGGCTACACCTTC CASSLELGYGYTF
- - TRBJ2-5 TRBV20-1 TGCAGTGCTAGAGCTTCAGGGGGAGGAGAGACCCAGTACTTC CSARASGGGETQYF
- - TRBJ1-2 TRBV7-2 TGTGCCAGCAGCCCTCTTGGTGTAGACTATGGCTACACCTTC CASSPLGVDYGYTF
- - TRBJ1-5 TRBV3-1 TGTGCCAGCAGCCAAGAGAAGACATCTCATAGCAATCAGCCCCAGCATTTT CASSQEKTSHSNQPQHF
- - TRBJ2-5 TRBV7-2 TGTGCCAGCAGCCCGCTTACCAAGGGGACCCAGTACTTC CASSPLTKGTQYF
TRBD1 once TRBJ2-7 TRBV25-1 TGTGCCGTAGGGACAGGGGGTAACGAGCAGTACTTC CAVGTGGNEQYF
- few TRBJ2-2 TRBV11-1 TGTGCCAGCAGCTTAGCGCGATACGCGAACACCGGGGAGCTGTTTTTT CASSLARYANTGELFF
- many TRBJ2-5 TRBV3-1 TGTGCCAGCAGCCACCTCCAAGAGACCCAGTACTTC CASSHLQETQYF
TRBD2 - TRBJ2-5 TRBV6-2/TRBV6-3 TGTGCCAGCAGACCCTTAAGCGGGGGCTACCAAGAGACCCAGTACTTC CASRPLSGGYQETQYF
- few TRBJ2-5 TRBV3-1 TGTGCCAGCTTATTAGGAGGAGGGCAGACCCAGTACTTC CASLLGGGQTQYF
TRBD1 - TRBJ2-7 TRBV11-3 TGTGCCAGCAGCTTAGAAGGGCCGGGACAGGGATACGAGCAGTACTTC CASSLEGPGQGYEQYF
- few TRBJ2-4 TRBV2 TGTGCCAGCAGTCCATCCCTTCTAGCCAAAAACATTCAGTACTTC CASSPSLLAKNIQYF
- - TRBJ2-1 TRBV20-1 TGCAGTGCGTTCACTCCGAGCTCCTACAATGAGCAGTTCTTC CSAFTPSSYNEQFF
- - TRBJ2-3 TRBV24-1 TGTGCCACCCGCGGGTCCTGGGATACGCAGTATTTT CATRGSWDTQYF
- once TRBJ2-7 TRBV6-1 TGTGCCAGCAGTGAAGTCCCCCTTAGCTCCTACGAGCAGTACTTC CASSEVPLSSYEQYF
- few TRBJ2-1 TRBV5-1 TGCGCCAGCAGCTTTCGGGACTCTCCCAATGAGCAGTTCTTC CASSFRDSPNEQFF